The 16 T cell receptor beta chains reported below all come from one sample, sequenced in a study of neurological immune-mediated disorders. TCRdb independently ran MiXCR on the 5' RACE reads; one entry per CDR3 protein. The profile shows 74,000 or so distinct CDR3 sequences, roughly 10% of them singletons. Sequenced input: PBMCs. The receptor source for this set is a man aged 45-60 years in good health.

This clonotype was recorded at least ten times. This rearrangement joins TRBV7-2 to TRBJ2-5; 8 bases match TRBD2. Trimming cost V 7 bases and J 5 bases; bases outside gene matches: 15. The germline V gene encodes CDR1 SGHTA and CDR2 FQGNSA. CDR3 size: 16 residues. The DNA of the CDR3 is TGTGCCAGCACCCGAGACGGGGGGGCGAGGGGTGAGACCCAGTACTTC. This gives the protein CASTRDGGARGETQYF.

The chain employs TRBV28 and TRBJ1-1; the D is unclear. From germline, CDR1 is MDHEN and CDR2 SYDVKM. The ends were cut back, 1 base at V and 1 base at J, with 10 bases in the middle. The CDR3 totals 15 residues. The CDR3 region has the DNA TGTGCCAGCAGTTTATATGTGGGATGGAACACTGAAGCTTTCTTT. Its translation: CASSLYVGWNTEAFF. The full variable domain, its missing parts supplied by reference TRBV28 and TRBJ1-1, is DVKVTQSSRYLVKRTGEKVFLECVQDMDHENMFWYRQDPGLGLRLIYFSYDVKMKEKGDIPEGYSVSREKKERFSLILESASTNQTSMYLCASSLYVGWNTEAFFGQGTRLTVV.

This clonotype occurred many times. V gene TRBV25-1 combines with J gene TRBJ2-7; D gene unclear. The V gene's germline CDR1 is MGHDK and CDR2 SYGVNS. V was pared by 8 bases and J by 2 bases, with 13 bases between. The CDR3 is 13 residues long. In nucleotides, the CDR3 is TGTGCCAGCGAGTCCCGGTGGACCTACGAGCAGTACTTC. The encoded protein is CASESRWTYEQYF.

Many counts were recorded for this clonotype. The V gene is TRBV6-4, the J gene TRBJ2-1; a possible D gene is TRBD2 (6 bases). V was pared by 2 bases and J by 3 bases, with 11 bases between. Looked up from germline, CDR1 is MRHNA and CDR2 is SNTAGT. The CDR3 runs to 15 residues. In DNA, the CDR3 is TGTGCCAGCAGTGACGACGGGGGAGACTACAATGAGCAGTTCTTC. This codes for CASSDDGGDYNEQFF.

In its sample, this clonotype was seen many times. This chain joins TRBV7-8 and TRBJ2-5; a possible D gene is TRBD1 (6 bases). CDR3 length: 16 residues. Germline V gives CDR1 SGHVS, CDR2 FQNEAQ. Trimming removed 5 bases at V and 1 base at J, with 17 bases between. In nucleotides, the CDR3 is TGTGCCAGCAGCCCAAACAGGGTTAGGGTCCAAGAGACCCAGTACTTC. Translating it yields CASSPNRVRVQETQYF.

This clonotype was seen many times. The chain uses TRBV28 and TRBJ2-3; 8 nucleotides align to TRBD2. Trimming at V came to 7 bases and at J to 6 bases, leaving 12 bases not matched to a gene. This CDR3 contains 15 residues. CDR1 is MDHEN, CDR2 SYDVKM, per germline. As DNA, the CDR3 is TGTGCCAGCACCTCGGGGGGGGGGCCGATTGATACGCAGTATTTT. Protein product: CASTSGGGPIDTQYF.

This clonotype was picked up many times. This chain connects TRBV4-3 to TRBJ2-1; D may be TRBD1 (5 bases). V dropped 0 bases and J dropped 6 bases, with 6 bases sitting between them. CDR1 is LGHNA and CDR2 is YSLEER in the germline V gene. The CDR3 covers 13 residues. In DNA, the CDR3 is TGCGCCAGCAGCCAAGAGGGGCGCAATGAGCAGTTCTTC. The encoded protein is CASSQEGRNEQFF.

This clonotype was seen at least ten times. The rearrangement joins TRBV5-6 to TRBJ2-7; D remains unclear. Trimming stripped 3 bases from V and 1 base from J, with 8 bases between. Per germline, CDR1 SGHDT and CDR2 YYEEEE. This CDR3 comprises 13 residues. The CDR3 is CASSSGWSYEQYF. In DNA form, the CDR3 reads TGTGCCAGCAGCTCCGGGTGGTCCTACGAGCAGTACTTC.

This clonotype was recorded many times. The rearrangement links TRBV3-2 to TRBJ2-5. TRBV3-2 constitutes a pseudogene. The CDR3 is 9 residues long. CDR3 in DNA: TGTGCCGGCCCCAGGACCCAGTACTTC. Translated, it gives CAGPRTQYF.

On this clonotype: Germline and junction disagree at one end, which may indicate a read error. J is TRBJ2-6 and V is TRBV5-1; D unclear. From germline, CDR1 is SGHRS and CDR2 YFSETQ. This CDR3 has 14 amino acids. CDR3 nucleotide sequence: TGCGCCAGCATGAATGGTCCTGTGGCCAACGTACTGACTTTC. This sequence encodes CASMNGPVANVLTF.

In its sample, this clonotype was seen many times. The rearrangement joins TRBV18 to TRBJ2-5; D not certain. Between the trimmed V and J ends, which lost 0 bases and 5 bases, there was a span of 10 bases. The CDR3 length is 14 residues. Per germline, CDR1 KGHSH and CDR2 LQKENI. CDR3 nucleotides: TGTGCCAGCTCACCACCGAAGGGTTTGGAGACCCAGTACTTC. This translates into CASSPPKGLETQYF.

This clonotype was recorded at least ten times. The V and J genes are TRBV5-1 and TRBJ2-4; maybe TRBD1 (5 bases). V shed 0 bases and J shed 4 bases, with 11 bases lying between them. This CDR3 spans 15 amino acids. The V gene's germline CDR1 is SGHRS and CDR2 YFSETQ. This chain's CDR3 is CASSLVVTEKNIQYF. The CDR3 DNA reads TGCGCCAGCAGCTTGGTGGTGACAGAGAAAAACATTCAGTACTTC.

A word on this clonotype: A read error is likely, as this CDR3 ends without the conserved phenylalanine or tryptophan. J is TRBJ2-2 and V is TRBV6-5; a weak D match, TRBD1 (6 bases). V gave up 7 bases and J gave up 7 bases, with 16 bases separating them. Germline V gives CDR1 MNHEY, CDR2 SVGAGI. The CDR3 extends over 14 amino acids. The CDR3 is CASTSITGRGELFC. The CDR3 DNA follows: TGTGCCAGCACTTCGATTACAGGGCGCGGGGAGCTGTTTTGT.

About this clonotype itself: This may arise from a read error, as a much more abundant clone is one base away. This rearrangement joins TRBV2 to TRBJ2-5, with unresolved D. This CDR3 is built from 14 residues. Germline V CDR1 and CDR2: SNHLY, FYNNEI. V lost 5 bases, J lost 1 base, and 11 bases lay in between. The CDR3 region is CASSLSLTQETQYF. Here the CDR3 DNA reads TGTGCCAGCAGTCTCAGTCTAACCCAAGAGACCCAGTACTTC.

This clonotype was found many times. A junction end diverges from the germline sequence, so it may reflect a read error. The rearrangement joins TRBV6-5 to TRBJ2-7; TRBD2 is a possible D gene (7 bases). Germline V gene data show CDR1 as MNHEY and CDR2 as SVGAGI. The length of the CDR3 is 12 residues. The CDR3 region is CASNQGREPLNF. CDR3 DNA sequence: TGTGCCAGCAATCAGGGGCGGGAGCCCTTAAACTTC.

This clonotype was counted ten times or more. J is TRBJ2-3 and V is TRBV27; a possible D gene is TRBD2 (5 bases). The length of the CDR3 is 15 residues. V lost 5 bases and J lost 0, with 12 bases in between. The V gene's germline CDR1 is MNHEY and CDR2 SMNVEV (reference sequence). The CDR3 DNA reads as TGTGCCAGCAGTCTAACGCGGGCTAGCACAGATACGCAGTATTTT. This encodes CASSLTRASTDTQYF.